This T cell receptor (beta chain) was recovered during a study of T cell responses to AZD1222 COVID-19 vaccine. Study-level results: Repertoires were collected only later (after the peak T cell response had occurred). It was only 6 or 7 AZD1222 recipients who were seropositive at baseline. Once two AZD1222 doses were given, Spike-specific TCR breadth and depth went up. Regions 160-218 and 743-854 held dominance among vaccine-associated CD4 TCRs, which spanned spike.

With 2 bases clipped from V and 5 bases from J, the junction kept 5 bases outside the gene matches. The CDR3 length is 15 residues. Per germline, CDR1 MNHNY and CDR2 SVGAGI (reference sequence). Details on this clone: Its target is not known.

Clones were sequenced by immunoSEQ multiplex PCR, and TCRdb holds only the in-frame ones, with some missing. The sample has approximately 120,000 clones; around 90% are singletons. Sequencing used peripheral blood, obtained on day 0 of AZD1222 vaccination. The V and J genes are TRBV6-6 and TRBJ2-2; 7 bases match TRBD2. The source of this sequence is an adult in good health. CDR3 amino acids: CASSYGRGGTGELFF. The CDR3 nucleotides read TGTGCCAGCAGTTACGGGCGGGGAGGGACCGGGGAGCTGTTTTTT.